This TCR beta chain was recovered during a study of blood T cell repertoires in COVID-19 (TCRdb year 2020). Study-level background: Samples covering the acute and convalescent phases of COVID-19 were provided by collaborators in the United States, Italy and Spain. Deeply sampled blood TCRbeta repertoires from subjects exposed to, actively infected with, or recovered from COVID-19 were included in the dataset. Nearly every sample came with metadata listing a de-identified subject ID, COVID-19 status, age in years and sex. The repertoires were released in a freely available public database intended as a resource for research on the immune response to SARS-CoV-2. Where available, HLA class I and class II types were obtained from metadata supplied by the sample provider rather than from assay-based typing. The samples were drawn from the first 160 participants of the ongoing ImmuneRACE study and from some 1,300 subjects provided by 6 global collaborators. The material from the prospective study consisted of cDNA or gDNA derived from T cells, B-cell-depleted T cells, or PBMCs.

Collaborating institutions collected whole blood in K2EDTA tubes following their own protocols. Collaborator samples were shipped for TCRbeta analysis as frozen whole blood, isolated PBMCs, or DNA extracted from either sample type. Of note for this clone: What antigen it recognizes has not been identified. No base quality values were provided; no much bigger clone lies one nucleotide off.

What the authors observed across the whole study: The amount of clinical and demographic metadata varied by source and participant and was provided uncurated.

TCRbeta CDR3 regions were amplified from genomic DNA by means of the immunoSEQ Assay, a bias-controlled multiplex PCR. On the study's bioinformatics: The number of nucleated cells in each sample was estimated by amplification of reference gene primers within the assay. Sequence reads were collapsed and filtered to measure the absolute abundance of every unique TCRbeta CDR3 rearrangement. For each sample, productive Simpson clonality was calculated as the square root of Simpson's diversity index over productive rearrangements. TCRdb's version of the immuneACCESS table is confined to in-frame rearrangements and falls short of the full clone set. An unresolved V gene accounts for under half of the shortfall where checked; the remainder is of unknown origin. Clone size and the V and J calls come from that table; the DNA yielded D and trimming. The sample contains more than 200,000 clones, 88% of them found a single time. The top ten clonotypes cover approximately 0.7% of the sample.

The receptor was derived from a human donor in a cohort sampled during active COVID-19. Sequenced sample: peripheral blood.

The CDR3 region reads CASSESYGYTF. The DNA sequence is TGTGCCAGTAGTGAGAGCTATGGCTACACCTTC. Recombination linked TRBV6-6 to TRBJ1-2; a confident D gene designation cannot be given. Counted from cysteine to phenylalanine, this CDR3 has 11 amino acids. Only the CDR3 DNA stays, 33 bases, in frame from base 1. Trimming costs V 9 bases and J 4 bases, and their ends lie 9 bases apart. Taken from the germline V gene (reference sequence), the CDR1 and CDR2 loops are MNHNY and SVGAGI.